Given below is one T cell receptor beta chain in context. This clonotype was found many times. It has no known antigen specificity. There are no base qualities to consult, and no much larger clone falls within one base. These data come from a study of T cells in Graves' hyperthyroidism and ophthalmopathy (dated by TCRdb to about 2019). Describing the broader study: Peripheral blood samples were taken at initial diagnosis, before any treatment was given. A discovery cohort of around 100 patients, approximately 44 with Graves' ophthalmopathy and approximately 55 with stable Graves' hyperthyroidism, was used to find distinguishing TCR V-J signatures. TCR Vbeta CDR3 sequencing of 120 to 150 peripheral blood samples (over 40 ophthalmopathy, around 80 hyperthyroidism and roughly 17 progressor patients) is reported in the paper. The 95 to 100 discovery patients were randomly divided into training and test sets at a 7:3 ratio. Following sampling, methimazole starting at 30 mg daily was given to hyperthyroidism patients, and high-dose intravenous methylprednisolone was given to ophthalmopathy patients. Thyroid tissue and blood T-cell repertoires from six Graves' hyperthyroidism patients were also compared in the study. An independent validation cohort of fewer than 20 hyperthyroidism patients and 17 patients who later progressed to ophthalmopathy tested prospective prediction of ophthalmopathy.

Amplification of TCR beta CDR3 regions was carried out from RNA transcripts. For the first round of RT-PCR on the TCR CDR3, the HTBI primer set was used together with the Qiagen OneStep RT-PCR kit. Libraries were constructed in a second round of multiplex PCR, after which size selection and purification were performed. The libraries were sequenced on an Illumina HiSeq2000 using paired-end 100 bp reads. The paper's processing steps were these. SOAPnuke was used to process the raw data, throwing out any read that contained adapters or uncalled bases, had a mean Phred below 15, or lacked an exact constant-primer or identifier match. High-quality paired reads were merged with COPE v1.2.5, and unique nucleotide sequences were defined as clonotypes. Clonotypes were aligned to IMGT TRBV, TRBD and TRBJ reference segments using MiTCR v1.1. Only V-J combinations with frequency above 0.0001, covering roughly 99% of repertoires, were analysed. The TCS score was defined as F50 (clonal expansion) divided by E x V (chaos), with BLOSUM62-based TCRdist calculated between CDR3 peptides within each V-J. Welch's t-statistics and random forest reduced just over 500 V-J features to 13, which were used in a naive Bayes classifier (R e1071). Through fastp at Q25 and MiXCR, TCRdb rebuilt clones from the public reads, retaining in-frame beta chains. Every distinct CDR3 protein forms one entry, paired with its most common genes and DNA. The V and J calls were determined by TCRdb, not by the authors. The sample table shows approximately 360,000 distinct CDR3 sequences, and 15% to 19% are seen once. The ten biggest clones cover 28% of the sample.

The CDR3 goes from the cysteine to the phenylalanine over 18 residues. Left in the record is the CDR3 DNA by itself, 54 bases read in frame from the first base. Trimming takes 4 bases off V and 7 bases off J; junction bases not matched to a gene: 13. The germline V gene yields MDHEN for CDR1 and SYDVKM for CDR2. Hyperthyroidism patients were newly diagnosed, with disease duration under 2 months, and aged 18 to 65 years. Patients with uncontrolled infections, other autoimmune diseases, pregnancy or lactation were excluded. Diagnoses relied on clinical symptoms, serum thyroxine and TRAb, thyroid ultrasound and orbital computed tomography. Blood from progressor patients was drawn when they were first diagnosed with hyperthyroidism, before any ophthalmopathy symptoms appeared. Ficoll-Paque density gradient centrifugation was used to isolate PBMCs from about 10 ml of fresh peripheral blood. Progressor patients were first diagnosed with Graves' hyperthyroidism and then developed ophthalmopathy during follow-up. Total RNA was extracted with Trizol reagent, and quality was checked on an Agilent 2100 Bioanalyzer.

What the study reported, not specific to this receptor: No statistical method was used to fix the sample size in advance, and group allocation was not hidden from the investigators. Most expanded thyroid clonotypes (frequency above 0.001) were also detected in blood, suggesting blood repertoires may reflect thyroid immune responses. In validation, the model predicted progression to ophthalmopathy with 55% to 71% sensitivity and 72% to 75% specificity, a median of roughly seven months before onset. In cross-validation, a model built on a 13 V-J signature told ophthalmopathy apart from stable hyperthyroidism with approximately 90% sensitivity and around 84% specificity, and in testing the same model reached 80%/75%.

This receptor was identified in a woman aged 18-35 years with Graves' hyperthyroidism that later progressed to Graves' ophthalmopathy. Recombination linked TRBV28 to TRBJ2-3; 14 middle bases align to TRBD2. Sequences were obtained from blood. At the DNA level, the sequence is TGTGCCAGCAGTTCAACGACCGGGACTAGCGGGAGTTCTAATACGCAGTATTTT. Translated, this gives CASSSTTGTSGSSNTQYF.